This T cell receptor (beta chain) was sequenced during a study of cytomegalovirus exposure and HLA in healthy donors. Germline CDR1 SEHNR, CDR2 FQNEAQ (reference sequence). The CDR3 loop spans 14 amino acids. Germline trimming cut 5 bases from V and 4 bases from J; bases unmatched to any gene: 5. Use of 60 Vbeta and 13 Jbeta primers characterized the PCR. Only in-frame clones appear in the TCRdb table, and some are missing; sequencing was by immunoSEQ multiplex PCR. The data show under 200,000 clones, almost 85% seen once. This chain joins TRBV7-9 and TRBJ2-1, with 7 positions matching TRBD1. The TCR comes from a man aged 25 to 45 in good health and CMV-seronegative. The source material was PBMCs. The CDR3 bases are TGTGCCAGCAGCCCCCGGACAGGTTACAATGAGCAGTTCTTC. Protein: CASSPRTGYNEQFF.